This TCR beta chain was documented in a study of metastatic and nonmetastatic thyroid tumors. Study details: Comparative analysis of repertoires was undertaken across blood and tumor or nodule tissue obtained from malignant and benign thyroid patients. Study-wide results and limits: Malignant thyroid tumors reportedly had TCR beta diversity that was significantly higher than in benign nodules, in blood and tumor.

Concerning this clone: As yet, its antigen is unknown.

Ahead of thyroid surgery, no patient had received treatment of any kind. The CDR3 extends over 11 amino acids. Germline CDR1 reads SNHLY; CDR2 reads FYNNEI. Trimming took 5 bases from V and 4 from J, leaving 3 bases between them. Per the authors' pipeline: Variation in CDR3 across clinicopathological groups served as the basis for constructing a distant-metastasis classifier in papillary thyroid cancer. TCRdb re-called clones from the PCR reads using MiXCR. The V and J calls here are based on TCRdb, not the publication. The profile shows under 20,000 clones, 27% of them singletons. The genes are TRBV2 and TRBJ2-1; D remains ambiguous. The TCR was taken from a female donor with papillary thyroid cancer or a benign thyroid nodule (not recorded which). Some clones in this sample may be carry-over from other donors' samples. The specimen was blood. The CDR3 DNA follows: TGTGCCAGCAGTATATACAATGAGCAGTTCTTC. Its protein product is CASSIYNEQFF.